One and the same sample provided the 23 T cell receptor beta chains below, sequenced in a study of CD8+CD57+ T cells in acquired aplastic anemia. Genomic DNA served as template for TCR beta VDJ and CDR3 profiling. MiXCR was run by TCRdb on the reads, yielding one entry per CDR3 protein. The profile shows 300,000 or so distinct CDR3 sequences, roughly half of them singletons. The sequenced sample was sorted CD4+, CD8+, or CD8+CD57+ T cells (not recorded which) from PBMCs. Every receptor here comes from a human donor with severe aplastic anemia or a healthy control (not recorded which).

A word on this clonotype: A read error may be the cause here, since a much bigger clone is one base away. The V call is TRBV6-2 or TRBV6-3, the J call TRBJ2-5, with D unresolved. The germline V gene encodes CDR1 MNHEY and CDR2 SVGEGT. CDR3 length: 16 residues. CDR3 residues: CASSSHPRRAQEAQYF. DNA for the CDR3: TGTGCCAGCAGTTCCCACCCCCGACGGGCCCAAGAGGCCCAGTACTTC.

This clonotype came up many times. This chain joins TRBV28 and TRBJ1-2; D uncertain. The germline V and J ends were trimmed by 5 bases and 8 bases, with 15 bases remaining between them. The CDR3 contains 13 residues. Germline V lookup: CDR1 MDHEN, CDR2 SYDVKM. CDR3 region: CASSRKAVGGYTF. As DNA, the CDR3 is TGTGCCAGCAGTCGGAAAGCCGTGGGAGGCTACACCTTC.

The CDR3 bases are TGTGCCAGCAGCCCGGAGGCTAACTATGGCTACACCTTC. Translating it yields CASSPEANYGYTF. The J gene is TRBJ1-2, the V gene TRBV7-9; unclear D gene. The germline V gene encodes CDR1 SEHNR and CDR2 FQNEAQ (reference sequence). This CDR3 comprises 13 residues. V was clipped by 5 bases and J by 0 bases, with 7 bases between them. The whole variable domain, filled in from reference TRBV7-9 and TRBJ1-2, reads DTGVSQNPRHKITKRGQNVTFRCDPISEHNRLYWYRQTLGQGPEFLTYFQNEAQLEKSRLLSDRFSAERPKGSFSTLEIQRTEQGDSAMYLCASSPEANYGYTFGSGTRLTVV.

This clonotype was observed a few times. The rearrangement uses TRBV3-1 and TRBJ1-3; D gene ambiguous. Germline lookup yields CDR1 LGHDT and CDR2 YNNKEL (reference sequence). CDR3 length: 16 residues. The V and J ends lost 3 bases and 2 bases respectively, with 14 bases between them. The CDR3 loop reads CASSHLAAGAGNTIYF. The CDR3 region has the DNA TGTGCCAGCAGCCACCTCGCGGCCGGGGCTGGAAACACCATATATTTT. The whole variable domain, filled in from reference TRBV3-1 and TRBJ1-3, reads DTAVSQTPKYLVTQMGNDKSIKCEQNLGHDTMYWYKQDSKKFLKIMFSYNNKELIINETVPNRFSPKSPDKAHLNLHINSLELGDSAVYFCASSHLAAGAGNTIYFGEGSWLTVV.

The chain is built from TRBV20-1 and TRBJ1-2; no reliable D call. The V end lost 4 bases, the J end lost 4 bases, and 13 bases lay between the germline ends. The CDR3 totals 13 residues. Germline V gene lookup returns CDR1 DFQATT and CDR2 SNEGSKA (reference sequence). CDR3 DNA: TGCAGTGCTAACGCAGAGGGTAGCTATGGCTACACCTTC. This sequence encodes CSANAEGSYGYTF.

This clonotype occurred once. The chain employs TRBV7-2 and TRBJ2-1; D is uncertain. The V gene lost 7 bases and the J gene lost 0 bases, with 16 bases spanning the gap. Germline CDR1 is SGHTA and CDR2 is FQGNSA. This CDR3 has 16 amino acids. In nucleotides, the CDR3 is TGTGCCAGCACCTTGCGCGACCCTTCCTCCTACAATGAGCAGTTCTTC. It codes for CASTLRDPSSYNEQFF. Full variable domain (missing parts from reference TRBV7-2 and TRBJ2-1): GAGVSQSPSNKVTEKGKDVELRCDPISGHTALYWYRQSLGQGLEFLIYFQGNSAPDKSGLPSDRFSAERTGGSVSTLTIQRTQQEDSAVYLCASTLRDPSSYNEQFFGPGTRLTVL.

This rearrangement joins TRBV19 to TRBJ1-1, with 9 bases aligning to TRBD1. The CDR3 contains 16 residues. Unmatched junction bases numbered 14, after V lost 8 bases and J lost 4 bases. Germline assignment: CDR1 LNHDA and CDR2 SQIVND (reference sequence). In DNA form, the CDR3 reads TGTGCCAGTGCGGGGACAGGGTTTGTCGGTAGCACTGAAGCTTTCTTT. It is translated as CASAGTGFVGSTEAFF.

This clonotype was counted many times. V is TRBV7-2 and J is TRBJ1-1; the D gene is possibly TRBD1 (6 bases). This CDR3 is 14 amino acids long. Trimming shortened V by 7 bases and J by 6 bases, and 18 bases separated the two germline ends. Germline assignment: CDR1 SGHTA and CDR2 FQGNSA. The CDR3: CASNPRGGRAEAFF. For the CDR3, the DNA is TGTGCCAGCAACCCTCGAGGGGGTCGGGCTGAAGCTTTCTTT.

This clonotype was picked up a small number of times. The V and J genes are TRBV3-1 and TRBJ2-5; no reliable D call. Trimming left V 0 bases short and J 1 base short, with 9 bases between. Germline CDR1 LGHDT, CDR2 YNNKEL (reference sequence). The length of the CDR3 is 15 residues. CDR3 sequence reads: CASSQDRRPQETQYF. Written as DNA, the CDR3 is TGTGCCAGCAGCCAAGATCGGCGCCCCCAAGAGACCCAGTACTTC.

J is TRBJ2-7 and V is TRBV10-3, with 8 bases identical to TRBD1. Germline trimming cut 6 bases from V and 0 bases from J; bases unmatched to any gene: 4. CDR1 ENHRY and CDR2 SYGVKD come from the germline V gene. The CDR3 sequence is 14 residues long. CDR3 nucleotides: TGTGCCATCAGGGGGACAGGTTCCTCCTACGAGCAGTACTTC. Protein: CAIRGTGSSYEQYF.

This clonotype has a count of ten or more. This chain links TRBV6-2 or TRBV6-3 with TRBJ2-7; no firm D call. Per the germline V gene, CDR1 is MNHEY and CDR2 is SVGEGT. V lost 8 bases and J lost 0, with 5 bases in between. The CDR3 has 11 residues. The CDR3, as DNA: TGTGCCAGCGGGGACTCCTACGAGCAGTACTTC. Protein sequence: CASGDSYEQYF.

Note on this clonotype: Its ends do not fully match the called genes, so a read error is possible. The chain recombines TRBV9 with TRBJ2-3, with D possibly TRBD1 on 5 matching bases. The germline gives CDR1 SGDLS, CDR2 YYNGEE. CDR3 length equals 16 residues. The DNA of the CDR3 is TGTGCCAGCAGCCCCGAAGCCTCCTCCAACACAGGTACGCAGTATTTT. Protein: CASSPEASSNTGTQYF.

This clonotype has a single count. CDR3 residues: CASSFPRTGGFPVNEKLFF. Written as DNA, the CDR3 is TGTGCCAGCAGCTTTCCCCGTACAGGGGGCTTCCCGGTTAATGAAAAACTGTTTTTT. The chain employs TRBV7-9 and TRBJ1-4, with 9 bases aligning to TRBD1. This CDR3 is built from 19 residues. Germline V lookup: CDR1 SEHNR, CDR2 FQNEAQ (reference sequence). V lost 3 bases to trimming and J lost 4 bases; unmatched junction nucleotides: 15.

At least ten counts were recorded for this clonotype. This chain joins TRBV7-2 and TRBJ2-7, with D possibly matching TRBD2 (7 bases). Germline V CDR1 and CDR2: SGHTA, FQGNSA. The CDR3 totals 16 residues. Trimming removed 1 base at V and 2 bases at J, with 15 bases between. The CDR3 sequence is CASSLVAGATAYEQYF. The CDR3 nucleotides are TGTGCCAGCAGCTTAGTCGCGGGGGCTACAGCCTACGAGCAGTACTTC.

This clonotype has more than one count but fewer than ten. The gene calls are TRBV15 and TRBJ1-2; D not certain. V was trimmed by 0 bases and J by 0 bases, leaving 5 bases between them. Looked up from germline, CDR1 is LNHNV and CDR2 is YYDKDF (reference sequence). The CDR3 runs to 14 residues. CDR3 nucleotides: TGTGCCACCAGCAGAGATCTAGCTAACTATGGCTACACCTTC. Translating it yields CATSRDLANYGYTF.

This clonotype was recorded only once. V and J are TRBV7-2 and TRBJ1-3, with D perhaps matching TRBD1 (6 bases). Trimming shortened V by 1 base and J by 3 bases, and 13 bases separated the two germline ends. Germline CDR1 reads SGHTA; CDR2 reads FQGNSA. The CDR3 runs to 16 residues. The DNA for the CDR3 is TGTGCCAGCAGCTTAGTCCCACAGGGCCGTGGAAACACCATATATTTT. Residues: CASSLVPQGRGNTIYF.

The chain couples TRBV7-8 to TRBJ2-5; 9 bases are a match to TRBD2. The CDR3 covers 15 residues. Germline V gene data show CDR1 as SGHVS and CDR2 as FQNEAQ. The J segment lost 5 bases and the V segment lost 1 base, leaving 5 bases of the junction unmatched. CDR3 loop: CASSLGTSDPETQYF. Here the CDR3 DNA reads TGTGCCAGCAGCTTAGGGACTAGCGACCCGGAGACCCAGTACTTC.

This clonotype has a count of ten or more. This chain links TRBV20-1 with TRBJ2-3; 9 bases align to TRBD2. Germline V lookup: CDR1 DFQATT, CDR2 SNEGSKA (reference sequence). With 3 bases clipped from V and 2 bases from J, the junction kept 9 bases outside the gene matches. CDR3 length equals 16 residues. The chain's CDR3 is CSARVPSGGPTDTQYF. The CDR3 DNA follows: TGCAGTGCTAGGGTCCCAAGCGGGGGGCCCACAGATACGCAGTATTTT.

The gene calls are TRBV15 and TRBJ1-3, with TRBD1 as a possible D gene (5 bases). V lost 8 bases to trimming and J lost 1 base, with 9 bases between them. The CDR3 is 13 amino acids. Germline CDR1 and CDR2: LNHNV and YYDKDF (reference sequence). CDR3 DNA sequence: TGTGCCACCCAAAGACAGTCTGGAAACACCATATATTTT. Translated: CATQRQSGNTIYF.

This clonotype appeared a single time. The chain has TRBV27 and TRBJ1-2; 8 bases map to TRBD1. The V gene's germline CDR1 is MNHEY and CDR2 SMNVEV (reference sequence). The CDR3 loop spans 14 amino acids. V dropped 7 bases and J dropped 0; count of bases not matched to a gene: 4. The CDR3 here is CASTDRASNYGYTF. The CDR3 DNA reads as TGTGCCAGCACGGACAGGGCCTCTAACTATGGCTACACCTTC.

The chain joins TRBV20-1 to TRBJ1-6, with D perhaps matching TRBD1 (5 bases). The germline V gene has CDR1 DFQATT and CDR2 SNEGSKA (reference sequence). Trimming stripped 2 bases from V and 3 bases from J, with 14 bases between. The CDR3 runs 16 residues. CDR3 DNA: TGCAGTGCTAGACCCCTGGGGACGGACTATAATTCACCCCTCCACTTT. Translating gives CSARPLGTDYNSPLHF.

The V and J genes are TRBV7-9 and TRBJ2-3, with TRBD1 as a possible D gene (6 bases). V lost 2 bases to trimming and J lost 3 bases, with 18 bases between them. The CDR3 spans 17 residues. From germline, CDR1 is SEHNR and CDR2 FQNEAQ (reference sequence). CDR3 region: CASSLSRDITYTDTQYF. The CDR3 region has the DNA TGTGCCAGCAGCTTATCCCGGGACATCACCTATACAGATACGCAGTATTTT.

The gene calls are TRBV7-7 and TRBJ2-7; 7 bases agree with TRBD1. This CDR3 comprises 11 residues. From germline, CDR1 is SSHAT and CDR2 FNYEAQ (reference sequence). The V and J ends lost 11 bases and 7 bases, in that order; junction bases with no gene match: 8. CDR3 sequence (DNA): TGTGCCTCCGGACAGGTCGGGGAGCAGTACTTC. Its translation: CASGQVGEQYF.